This TCR beta chain was found in a study of response to subunit inactivated influenza vaccine. Study-wide results and caveats: Authors suggested each seasonal influenza vaccination recruits few new T cells.

CDR1 and CDR2 from the germline V gene are LNHNV and YYDKDF (reference sequence). V lost 2 bases and J 0 bases, leaving 12 bases between the germline ends. The CDR3 runs 16 residues. TCRdb re-derived calls from the RT-PCR reads in MiXCR, one entry per CDR3 protein. The sample lists over 150,000 distinct CDR3 sequences; over 8.5% were seen once. This clonotype is deemed medium-sized. Its target is unknown. The chain employs TRBV15 and TRBJ2-3, with D possibly matching TRBD2 (5 bases). The sequenced sample was CD8+ T cells sorted from PBMCs, obtained around 25 months after vaccination. This receptor was identified in a man aged 50-75 years who received an inactivated influenza vaccine. The CDR3 nucleotides read TGTGCCACCAGCAGAAGGGCTAGCCCGAGCACAGATACGCAGTATTTT. Amino acid sequence: CATSRRASPSTDTQYF.